This entry features one TCR beta chain sequence. These data belong to a study of shared clonotypes between healthy human individuals. The CDR3 spans 15 residues. V shed 0 bases and J shed 7 bases, with 14 bases lying between them. From germline, CDR1 is SGHRS and CDR2 YFSETQ. Selected positively for CCR7 and CD45RO-negative, naive CD8 cells excluded terminally differentiated effector memory CD45RA+ cells. The table came from immunoSEQ multiplex PCR; TCRdb's copy has only in-frame clones and leaves some out. Of about 700,000 clones in the sample, about 91% were seen once. V usage is TRBV5-1 and J usage is TRBJ2-1, with D perhaps matching TRBD2 (5 bases). Input material: naive CD8+ T cells sorted from blood. The sequence was collected from a man younger than 40 in good health. The CDR3 region is CASSLASGKWNEQFF. CDR3 DNA: TGCGCCAGCAGCTTGGCCAGCGGAAAGTGGAATGAGCAGTTCTTC.